Each of the 13 T cell receptor beta chains below was sequenced from the same sample in a study of PD-L1 blockade in urothelial cancer. Documented time point: pretreatment peripheral blood. The data were produced by immunoSEQ multiplex PCR, yet TCRdb's version contains in-frame clones alone and is incomplete. The data show under 70,000 clones, roughly 87% seen once. The source was PBMCs, collected around atezolizumab (anti-PD-L1) treatment. The receptors were sampled from a man between 65 and 85 years old with urothelial cancer.

This clone was counted a few times. The chain joins TRBV5-6 to TRBJ2-7; weak D call: TRBD2 (5 bases). Trimming took 5 bases from V and 3 from J, leaving 18 bases between them. The CDR3 runs 15 residues. The germline gives CDR1 SGHDT, CDR2 YYEEEE. CDR3 sequence reads: CASRVGVNTFYEQYF. The CDR3 DNA sequence: TGTGCCAGCAGAGTGGGAGTAAACACCTTCTACGAGCAGTACTTC.

The V gene is TRBV4-2, the J gene TRBJ2-3; 10 nucleotides align to TRBD2. There are 17 residues in the CDR3. In germline, CDR1 is LGHNA, CDR2 YNFKEQ. Germline trimming cut 0 bases from V and 2 bases from J; bases unmatched to any gene: 5. DNA of the CDR3: TGTGCCAGCAGCCAAGAACCAGCGGGAGGGCCCACAGATACGCAGTATTTT. This codes for CASSQEPAGGPTDTQYF.

The chain has TRBV5-1 and TRBJ2-7; 11 bases align to TRBD2. The CDR3 is made up of 15 amino acids. Unmatched junction bases numbered 4, after V lost 0 bases and J lost 5 bases. Germline CDR1 SGHRS, CDR2 YFSETQ. Here the CDR3 DNA reads TGCGCCAGCAGCTTGGTAGCGGGAGGGGACCACGAGCAGTACTTC. This codes for CASSLVAGGDHEQYF.

This chain connects TRBV19 to TRBJ2-5, with TRBD1 matching over 7 bases. The germline gives CDR1 LNHDA, CDR2 SQIVND (reference sequence). Trimming took 4 bases from V and 1 from J; bases not matched to a gene: 3. CDR3 length: 14 residues. CDR3 sequence reads: CASSTRQGQETQYF. The DNA for the CDR3 is TGTGCCAGTAGTACCCGACAGGGCCAAGAGACCCAGTACTTC.

The chain uses TRBV28 and TRBJ2-4; TRBD2 matches at 12 bases. This CDR3 contains 16 residues. The germline V gene encodes CDR1 MDHEN and CDR2 SYDVKM. Germline trimming cut 2 bases from V and 7 bases from J; bases unmatched to any gene: 6. Here the CDR3 reads CASSLRSTSGRNIQYF. The CDR3 DNA follows: TGTGCCAGCAGTTTAAGGTCCACTAGCGGGAGGAACATTCAGTACTTC.

The J gene is TRBJ2-7, the V gene TRBV6-5; 7 bases line up with TRBD1. J was trimmed by 3 bases and V by 6 bases; bases with no gene match: 8. This CDR3 comprises 14 residues. Per germline, CDR1 MNHEY and CDR2 SVGAGI. DNA for the CDR3: TGTGCCAGCAGGCTCGGGCAGGGGGACTACGAGCAGTACTTC. Translation: CASRLGQGDYEQYF.

This clone came up a few times. The CDR3: CASGGQGKGNEQFF. CDR3 in DNA: TGTGCCAGCGGTGGACAGGGGAAAGGGAATGAGCAGTTCTTC. The V gene is TRBV6-5, the J gene TRBJ2-1; 9 bases align to TRBD1. With V trimmed by 8 bases and J by 7 bases, 9 bases remained unmatched. This CDR3 contains 14 residues. Germline V lookup: CDR1 MNHEY, CDR2 SVGAGI.

The genes are TRBV19 and TRBJ1-1; D possibly corresponds to TRBD1 (5 bases). Trimming stripped 8 bases from V and 6 bases from J, with 13 bases between. Per the germline V gene, CDR1 is LNHDA and CDR2 is SQIVND (reference sequence). The CDR3 loop spans 12 amino acids. DNA for the CDR3: TGTGCCAGTCGACAGAGACGGTCTGAAGCTTTCTTT. As protein: CASRQRRSEAFF. The full variable domain, its missing parts supplied by reference TRBV19 and TRBJ1-1, is DGGITQSPKYLFRKEGQNVTLSCEQNLNHDAMYWYRQDPGQGLRLIYYSQIVNDFQKGDIAEGYSVSREKKESFPLTVTSAQKNPTAFYLCASRQRRSEAFFGQGTRLTVV.

This clone has just one count. The rearrangement uses TRBV28 and TRBJ1-4; the D gene is possibly TRBD1 (5 bases). V dropped 5 bases and J dropped 5 bases, with 15 bases sitting between them. This CDR3 spans 15 amino acids. Germline V gene sequence: CDR1 MDHEN, CDR2 SYDVKM. The CDR3 spells CASSPHGGVNEKLFF. The CDR3 bases are TGTGCCAGCAGTCCTCACGGAGGGGTAAATGAAAAACTGTTTTTT.

The J gene is TRBJ2-5, the V gene TRBV2; D gene unclear. This CDR3 has 12 residues. Trimming removed 4 bases from V and 5 bases from J, with 8 bases in between. Germline V lookup: CDR1 SNHLY, CDR2 FYNNEI. The CDR3 bases are TGTGCCAGCAGTGTCTCCCGGGAGACCCAGTACTTC. Encoded protein: CASSVSRETQYF.

This rearrangement joins TRBV6-1 to TRBJ1-2, with 7 bases aligning to TRBD1. Germline V CDR1 and CDR2: MNHNS, SASEGT. Unmatched junction bases numbered 11, after V lost 6 bases and J lost 7 bases. The CDR3 consists of 14 residues. Here the CDR3 reads CASRALTGYGGYTF. CDR3 coding DNA: TGTGCCAGCAGGGCTCTGACAGGGTATGGTGGCTACACCTTC.

The J gene is TRBJ2-5, the V gene TRBV2, with TRBD2 as a possible D gene (6 bases). Trimming pared 5 bases from V and 5 bases from J, leaving 15 bases between. The CDR3 extends over 14 amino acids. CDR1 is SNHLY, CDR2 FYNNEI, per germline. The CDR3 nucleotides read TGTGCCAGCAGTTCGGGACTGCCTGGGGAGACCCAGTACTTC. Its translation: CASSSGLPGETQYF.

The chain recombines TRBV5-1 with TRBJ1-1; D may be TRBD1 (6 bases). CDR1 is SGHRS and CDR2 is YFSETQ in the germline V gene. This CDR3 has 14 residues. V was cut by 3 bases and J by 0 bases, with 9 bases left in between. The CDR3, as DNA: TGCGCCAGCAGCTCAGGGGATTTGAACACTGAAGCTTTCTTT. Amino acids: CASSSGDLNTEAFF.